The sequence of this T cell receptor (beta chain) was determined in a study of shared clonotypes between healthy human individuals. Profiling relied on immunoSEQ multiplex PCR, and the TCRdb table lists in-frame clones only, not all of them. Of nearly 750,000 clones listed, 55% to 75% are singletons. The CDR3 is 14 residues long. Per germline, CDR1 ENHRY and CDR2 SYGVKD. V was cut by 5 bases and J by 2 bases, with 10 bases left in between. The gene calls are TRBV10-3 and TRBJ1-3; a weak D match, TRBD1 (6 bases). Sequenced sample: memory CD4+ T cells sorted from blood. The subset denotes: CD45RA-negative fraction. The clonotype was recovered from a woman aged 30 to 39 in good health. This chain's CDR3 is CAISMWTAGNTIYF. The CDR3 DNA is TGTGCCATCAGTATGTGGACAGCTGGAAACACCATATATTTT.